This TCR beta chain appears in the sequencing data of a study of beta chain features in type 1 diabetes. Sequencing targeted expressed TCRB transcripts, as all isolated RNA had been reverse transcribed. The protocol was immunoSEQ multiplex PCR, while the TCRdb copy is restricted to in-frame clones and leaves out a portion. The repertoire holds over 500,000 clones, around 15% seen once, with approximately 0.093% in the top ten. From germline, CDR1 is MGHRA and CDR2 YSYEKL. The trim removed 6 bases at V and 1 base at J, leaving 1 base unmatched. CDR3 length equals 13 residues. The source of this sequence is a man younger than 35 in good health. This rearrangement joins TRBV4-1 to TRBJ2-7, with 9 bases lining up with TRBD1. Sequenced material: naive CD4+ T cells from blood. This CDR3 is CASRDRGSYEQYF. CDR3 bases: TGCGCCAGCAGGGACAGGGGATCCTACGAGCAGTACTTC.